The 32 T cell receptor beta chains reported below all come from one sample, sequenced in a study of blood T cell repertoires in COVID-19. Assay used: immunoSEQ multiplex PCR; TCRdb lists only in-frame clones, some missing. Among approximately 190,000 clones listed, roughly nine tenths were seen once. The sequenced sample was peripheral blood. These receptors all come from a man in his 70s with active or convalescent COVID-19.

The genes are TRBV5-4 and TRBJ1-2; 7 positions agree with TRBD1. V dropped 0 bases and J dropped 4; count of bases not matched to a gene: 0. This CDR3 is 13 amino acids long. Germline CDR1 reads SGHNT; CDR2 reads YYREEE (reference sequence). CDR3 amino acids: CASSLGDSYGYTF. Here the CDR3 DNA reads TGTGCCAGCAGCTTGGGGGACAGCTATGGCTACACCTTC.

The chain has TRBV2 and TRBJ2-7; TRBD2 matches at 8 bases. The CDR3 length is 13 residues. The trim removed 0 bases at V and 11 bases at J, leaving 6 bases unmatched. CDR1 SNHLY and CDR2 FYNNEI come from the germline V gene. DNA for the CDR3: TGTGCCAGCAGTGAAGCGAAGCCGGGGGGGGAGTACTTC. It is translated as CASSEAKPGGEYF.

This chain connects TRBV29-1 to TRBJ2-5; 10 positions agree with TRBD2. Germline CDR1 is SQVTM and CDR2 is ANQGSEA. The CDR3 extends over 12 amino acids. Germline trimming cut 7 bases from V and 7 bases from J; bases unmatched to any gene: 6. CDR3 sequence (DNA): TGCAGCGGTCTAGCGGGAGAGGTGACCCAGTACTTC. This encodes CSGLAGEVTQYF. Full variable domain (outside the CDR3, taken from reference TRBV29-1 and TRBJ2-5): SAVISQKPSRDICQRGTSLTIQCQVDSQVTMMFWYRQQPGQSLTLIATANQGSEATYESGFVIDKFPISRPNLTFSTLTVSNMSPEDSSIYLCSGLAGEVTQYFGPGTRLLVL.

The chain joins TRBV29-1 to TRBJ1-4, with 7 bases aligning to TRBD1. Per germline, CDR1 SQVTM and CDR2 ANQGSEA. The CDR3 spans 14 residues. J was trimmed by 10 bases and V by 0 bases; bases with no gene match: 8. CDR3 protein: CSVEDRGYTGKLFF. CDR3 nucleotide sequence: TGCAGCGTTGAAGACAGGGGGTACACCGGAAAACTGTTTTTT.

This sequence joins TRBV28 and TRBJ2-1, with 7 bases lining up with TRBD1. The CDR3 covers 13 residues. The trim removed 5 bases at V and 3 bases at J, leaving 1 base unmatched. Germline CDR1 is MDHEN and CDR2 is SYDVKM. CDR3 in amino acids: CASSRDSYNEQFF. CDR3 nucleotide sequence: TGTGCCAGCAGTCGGGACAGCTACAATGAGCAGTTCTTC.

In its sample, this clone was seen a few times. The chain has TRBV4-1 and TRBJ1-2; tentatively, D is TRBD1 (6 bases). The germline CDR1 and CDR2 sequences are MGHRA and YSYEKL. V was clipped by 0 bases and J by 2 bases, with 13 bases between them. The CDR3 consists of 16 residues. The CDR3 nucleotides are TGCGCCAGCAGCCAAGATAGGGTTACAGGGAACTATGGCTACACCTTC. Protein: CASSQDRVTGNYGYTF.

The J gene is TRBJ2-5, the V gene TRBV19; 9 bases align to TRBD1. CDR1 LNHDA and CDR2 SQIVND come from the germline V gene (reference sequence). The CDR3 is made up of 14 amino acids. V was pared by 1 base and J by 4 bases, with 1 base of the junction left unmatched. CDR3 sequence reads: CASSIGQGVETQYF. In DNA, the CDR3 is TGTGCCAGTAGTATAGGACAGGGGGTAGAGACCCAGTACTTC.

This clone was counted once. The gene calls are TRBV11-3 and TRBJ1-3, with unresolved D. The germline gives CDR1 SGHNT, CDR2 YENEEA. The germline V and J ends were trimmed by 5 bases and 0 bases, with 5 bases remaining between them. This CDR3 region has 13 residues. The CDR3: CASSDNSGNTIYF. The CDR3 nucleotides read TGTGCCAGCAGCGACAACTCTGGAAACACCATATATTTT.

To note about this clone: Within the sample, other DNA sequences also encode this same CDR3. V is TRBV3-1 (or the pseudogene TRBV3-2) and J is TRBJ1-1; D is undetermined. CDR3 length equals 14 residues. Trimming stripped 1 base from V and 0 bases from J, with 6 bases between. Germline lookup yields CDR1 LGHDT and CDR2 YNNKEL (reference sequence). As DNA, the CDR3 is TGTGCCAGCAGCCAAGGCCAGATGAACACTGAAGCTTTCTTT. Translating gives CASSQGQMNTEAFF.

The chain joins TRBV2 to TRBJ1-3, with D possibly TRBD1 on 5 matching bases. V lost 7 bases and J 2 bases, leaving 12 bases between the germline ends. In germline, CDR1 is SNHLY, CDR2 FYNNEI. CDR3 length: 14 residues. CDR3 nucleotide sequence: TGTGCCAGCAACCAAGTGGGGCCTGGAAACACCATATATTTT. This translates into CASNQVGPGNTIYF.

This chain connects TRBV21-1 to TRBJ2-1; the D segment call TRBD1 is taken from the table without a DNA check. TRBV21-1 is tagged as a pseudogene. CDR3 length: 15 amino acids. CDR3 amino acids: CASSPDRIPYNEQFF. CDR3 sequence (DNA): TGTGCCAGCAGCCCGGACAGAATACCATACAATGAGCAGTTCTTC.

This chain links TRBV15 with TRBJ2-5, with 7 bases that match TRBD1. Germline lookup yields CDR1 LNHNV and CDR2 YYDKDF (reference sequence). CDR3 size: 16 residues. V shed 1 base and J 7 bases; nucleotides not matched to a gene: 12. This chain's CDR3 is CATSRGDRVGPRTQYF. The CDR3 region has the DNA TGTGCCACCAGCAGAGGAGACAGGGTAGGGCCCAGGACCCAGTACTTC.

This sequence joins TRBV11-2 and TRBJ1-2; 7 bases line up with TRBD1. V was clipped by 5 bases and J by 4 bases; unmatched bases: 13. Looked up from germline, CDR1 is SGHAT and CDR2 is FQNNGV. The CDR3 has 16 residues. The CDR3 loop reads CASSPWGRGGGYGYTF. In nucleotides, the CDR3 is TGTGCCAGCAGCCCCTGGGGGCGAGGGGGCGGCTATGGCTACACCTTC.

The gene calls are TRBV30 and TRBJ2-5, with D perhaps TRBD1 (6 bases). Germline loops: CDR1 GTSNPN, CDR2 SVGIG (reference sequence). Trimming took 0 bases from V and 4 from J, leaving 6 bases between them. CDR3 length: 12 amino acids. CDR3 bases: TGTGCCTGGAGTGTACAGGGAGAGACCCAGTACTTC. Its protein product is CAWSVQGETQYF.

This clone was picked up one time. The chain employs TRBV10-3 and TRBJ1-2, with a possible D match to TRBD1 (6 bases). V was pared by 2 bases and J by 6 bases, with 13 bases between. CDR1 and CDR2 (germline): ENHRY, SYGVKD. The CDR3 covers 14 residues. CDR3 protein: CAISEPGTLHGYTF. CDR3 sequence (DNA): TGTGCCATCAGTGAGCCGGGGACACTCCATGGCTACACCTTC.

This chain connects TRBV5-4 to TRBJ2-2; 8 bases are a match to TRBD1. This CDR3 has 15 residues. Germline V CDR1 and CDR2: SGHNT, YYREEE (reference sequence). V shed 4 bases, J shed 6 bases, and the junction held 8 bases outside the gene matches. CDR3 in amino acids: CASSPGQGLSGELFF. The CDR3 bases are TGTGCCAGCAGCCCCGGACAGGGACTTTCCGGGGAGCTGTTTTTT.

The rearrangement uses TRBV6-2 or TRBV6-3 and TRBJ1-6; perhaps TRBD1 as D (5 bases). Looked up from germline, CDR1 is MNHEY and CDR2 is SVGEGT. The V end was cut by 4 bases, the J end by 15 bases, with 13 bases between. The CDR3 runs to 12 residues. CDR3 protein: CASSSGGPLLHF. The CDR3 DNA is TGTGCCAGCAGTTCCGGGGGACCTCTCCTCCACTTT.

The chain carries TRBV15 and TRBJ2-5; D perhaps matches TRBD1 (6 bases). The CDR3 is made up of 16 amino acids. Germline V gene sequence: CDR1 LNHNV, CDR2 YYDKDF (reference sequence). V lost 1 base, J lost 5 bases, and 17 bases lay in between. In DNA form, the CDR3 reads TGTGCCACCAGCAGAGCAGGACAGCTTGGGATGGAGACCCAGTACTTC. It codes for CATSRAGQLGMETQYF.

The rearrangement uses TRBV30 and TRBJ1-1; 12 bases match TRBD1. The germline gives CDR1 GTSNPN, CDR2 SVGIG (reference sequence). The CDR3 runs to 17 residues. The V and J ends lost 2 bases and 12 bases, in that order; junction bases with no gene match: 19. The DNA for the CDR3 is TGTGCCTGGAGTTCTGACCGGGACAGGGGGCAAAGGGCAACTTCTTTCTTT. Its protein is CAWSSDRDRGQRATSFF.

As concerns this clone: Additional DNA sequences in this sample encode the identical CDR3. V usage is TRBV11-2 and J usage is TRBJ2-3; possibly TRBD2 for D (6 bases). The CDR3 is 13 residues long. The germline V gene encodes CDR1 SGHAT and CDR2 FQNNGV. The germline V and J ends were trimmed by 5 bases and 1 base, with 7 bases remaining between them. Written as DNA, the CDR3 is TGTGCCAGCAGCATAGCGGGCACAGATACGCAGTATTTT. It translates to CASSIAGTDTQYF.

The gene calls are TRBV7-8 and TRBJ2-7; D possibly corresponds to TRBD1 (6 bases). With 1 base removed from V and 9 bases from J, the gap between germline ends came to 10 bases. The length of the CDR3 is 12 residues. Germline V gives CDR1 SGHVS, CDR2 FQNEAQ. CDR3 residues: CASSLVQGGQYF. CDR3 sequence (DNA): TGTGCCAGCAGCTTAGTACAGGGTGGGCAGTACTTC. Looking up the rest from reference TRBV7-8 and TRBJ2-7 gives the full variable domain: GAGVSQSPRYKVAKRGQDVALRCDPISGHVSLFWYQQALGQGPEFLTYFQNEAQLDKSGLPSDRFFAERPEGSVSTLKIQRTQQEDSAVYLCASSLVQGGQYFGPGTRLTVT.

This chain connects TRBV24-1 to TRBJ2-7, with a tentative D call TRBD2 (5 bases). The CDR3 totals 13 residues. V lost 2 bases, J lost 3 bases, and 7 bases lay in between. Looked up from germline, CDR1 is KGHDR and CDR2 is SFDVKD. The CDR3 DNA reads TGTGCCACCAGTGATTACGGAGGCTACGAGCAGTACTTC. It encodes CATSDYGGYEQYF.

The V gene is TRBV28, the J gene TRBJ1-1; 9 positions match TRBD1. After removal of 5 bases from V and 5 bases from J, the junction contained 9 bases not matched to a gene. CDR1 is MDHEN and CDR2 is SYDVKM in the germline V gene. CDR3 length: 15 amino acids. The CDR3 loop reads CASSRTGTGRTEAFF. The CDR3 bases are TGTGCCAGCAGTCGTACCGGGACAGGGAGAACTGAAGCTTTCTTT.

This clone was picked up a small number of times. The chain joins TRBV18 to TRBJ2-6; the match to TRBD1 covers 7 bases. From germline, CDR1 is KGHSH and CDR2 LQKENI. The V gene end was trimmed by 4 bases and the J gene end by 4 bases; junction bases not matched to a gene: 4. The CDR3 totals 15 residues. CDR3 nucleotides: TGTGCCAGCTCACGCGACAGGGCCGGGGCCAACGTCCTGACTTTC. This encodes CASSRDRAGANVLTF.

The chain joins TRBV6-5 to TRBJ1-2; D unresolved. The germline CDR1 and CDR2 sequences are MNHEY and SVGAGI. Trimming took off 2 bases at V and 2 bases at J, with 6 bases between the two ends. The CDR3 has 13 amino acids. In DNA, the CDR3 is TGTGCCAGCAGTTACGTCAGGAACTATGGCTACACCTTC. This codes for CASSYVRNYGYTF.

This chain connects TRBV6-5 to TRBJ2-7, with 8 nucleotides matching TRBD2. The germline V gene encodes CDR1 MNHEY and CDR2 SVGAGI. V trimming: 6 bases; J trimming: 1 base; junction bases outside the gene matches: 8. CDR3 length: 15 amino acids. CDR3 nucleotides: TGTGCCAGCAGCCCCGGGGTAGCGGGATCCTACGAGCAGTACTTC. Translation: CASSPGVAGSYEQYF.

A single count supports this clone. The rearrangement joins TRBV7-2 to TRBJ2-5, with TRBD2 identical over 15 bases. This CDR3 contains 17 residues. V lost 0 bases and J lost 5; bases outside the gene matches: 4. The germline CDR1 and CDR2 sequences are SGHTA and FQGNSA. The CDR3 DNA reads as TGTGCCAGCAGCTTAGCGGGACTAGCGGGGGGCCGGGAGACCCAGTACTTC. Its protein product is CASSLAGLAGGRETQYF. Full variable domain (missing parts from reference TRBV7-2 and TRBJ2-5): GAGVSQSPSNKVTEKGKDVELRCDPISGHTALYWYRQSLGQGLEFLIYFQGNSAPDKSGLPSDRFSAERTGGSVSTLTIQRTQQEDSAVYLCASSLAGLAGGRETQYFGPGTRLLVL.

The rearrangement uses TRBV27 and TRBJ1-2; 10 nucleotides agree with TRBD1. CDR3 size: 15 residues. CDR1 MNHEY and CDR2 SMNVEV come from the germline V gene (reference sequence). With 2 bases clipped from V and 5 bases from J, the junction kept 5 bases outside the gene matches. CDR3 residues: CASSLRGQGQYGYTF. For the CDR3, the DNA is TGTGCCAGCAGTTTAAGGGGACAGGGGCAGTATGGCTACACCTTC.

The rearrangement links TRBV5-7 to TRBJ2-5; no clear D. TRBV5-7 is known as an ORF, though its function is uncertain. This CDR3 has 14 residues. Trimming took 3 bases from V and 5 from J, leaving 14 bases between them. The CDR3 reads CASSSPTLTETQYF. The CDR3 DNA reads as TGTGCCAGCAGCTCCCCGACATTAACGGAGACCCAGTACTTC.

The chain couples TRBV30 to TRBJ1-3, with no clear D. V gave up 7 bases and J gave up 0 bases, with 10 bases separating them. From germline, CDR1 is GTSNPN and CDR2 SVGIG (reference sequence). The CDR3 is 13 residues long. CDR3 sequence: CASDSTSGNTIYF. The CDR3 DNA follows: TGTGCCTCCGACTCGACCTCTGGAAACACCATATATTTT.

The chain uses TRBV6-5 and TRBJ1-1; possible D gene TRBD1, 5 bases. The CDR3 has 14 amino acids. CDR1 MNHEY and CDR2 SVGAGI come from the germline V gene. The V and J ends lost 4 bases and 3 bases respectively, with 12 bases between them. The DNA for the CDR3 is TGTGCCAGCAGTTTTGGGGGGTCTTACACTGAAGCTTTCTTT. It is translated as CASSFGGSYTEAFF.

The rearrangement uses TRBV5-1 and TRBJ1-6; tentatively, D is TRBD1 (6 bases). This CDR3 comprises 14 residues. Germline CDR1 reads SGHRS; CDR2 reads YFSETQ. With 4 bases removed from V and 6 bases from J, the gap between germline ends came to 11 bases. The CDR3 sequence: CASSPDRRNSPLHF. CDR3 coding DNA: TGCGCCAGCAGCCCGGACAGACGTAATTCACCCCTCCACTTT.